A selection of T cell receptor beta chains follows, all from one sample in a study of cytomegalovirus exposure and HLA in healthy donors. Profiled with immunoSEQ multiplex PCR; TCRdb holds only in-frame clones, not every one. This sample carries 95,000 to 130,000 clones, about four fifths of them seen once, and the ten largest clones take about 3.9%. Sequenced: PBMCs. The receptor set was obtained from a woman between 25 and 40 years old in good health and CMV-seronegative. The CDR3 runs from the conserved cysteine through the conserved F or W. A D gene is named only where the DNA matches it firmly. The size field is filled for only some rows; it gives once, few, many or a size class.

V	J	D	size	length	CDR3	DNA
TRBV19	TRBJ2-3	TRBD2	NA	16	CASSIDSGSSTDTQYF	TGTGCCAGTAGTATAGATAGCGGGTCTAGCACAGATACGCAGTATTTT
TRBV6-6	TRBJ2-7	NA	NA	11	CASSTAYEQYF	TGTGCCAGCAGTACTGCCTACGAGCAGTACTTC
TRBV11-2	TRBJ1-1	TRBD1	NA	16	CASSLPDRGDNTEAFF	TGTGCCAGCAGCTTACCGGACAGGGGGGACAACACTGAAGCTTTCTTT
TRBV11-2	TRBJ2-7	NA	once	13	CASGMAGAYEQYF	TGTGCCAGCGGGATGGCGGGTGCCTACGAGCAGTACTTC
TRBV5-4	TRBJ1-3	NA	few	15	CASSPGGLSGNTIYF	TGTGCCAGCAGCCCTGGAGGGCTCTCTGGAAACACCATATATTTT
TRBV10-3	TRBJ1-5	NA	NA	14	CAISESTTNQPQHF	TGTGCCATCAGTGAGTCGACAACAAATCAGCCCCAGCATTTT
TRBV5-1	TRBJ2-3	TRBD2	NA	14	CASSRGDSTDTQYF	TGCGCCAGCAGCCGGGGGGACAGCACAGATACGCAGTATTTT
TRBV30	TRBJ1-5	NA	NA	14	CAWNVRQSGQPQHF	TGTGCCTGGAATGTGCGACAGTCAGGCCAGCCCCAGCATTTT
TRBV18	TRBJ2-7	TRBD1	NA	15	CASSPRQGSSYEQYF	TGTGCCAGCTCACCTAGACAGGGGAGCTCCTACGAGCAGTACTTC
TRBV15	TRBJ2-7	NA	NA	17	CATSRDFSGDHFYEQYF	TGTGCCACCAGCAGAGATTTTAGCGGAGACCACTTCTACGAGCAGTACTTC
TRBV9	TRBJ2-1	NA	NA	17	CASSLHDRANSYNEQFF	TGTGCCAGCAGCCTCCACGACAGAGCAAACTCCTACAATGAGCAGTTCTTC
TRBV2	TRBJ2-3	NA	NA	15	CASSEQRSSTDTQYF	TGTGCCAGCAGTGAGCAGCGGAGTAGCACAGATACGCAGTATTTT
TRBV6-1	TRBJ2-1	TRBD2	NA	15	CASSLTSGRADEQFF	TGTGCCAGCAGCTTGACTAGCGGGAGGGCCGATGAGCAGTTCTTC
TRBV4-3	TRBJ1-3	NA	NA	16	CASSQDRRTSGNTIYF	TGCGCCAGCAGCCAAGACCGGAGAACGTCTGGAAACACCATATATTTT
TRBV5-1	TRBJ2-1	TRBD2	NA	16	CASSLGSGTAYNEQFF	TGCGCCAGCAGCTTGGGAAGCGGGACCGCCTACAATGAGCAGTTCTTC
TRBV27	TRBJ2-5	NA	NA	18	CASSLSLGARPHRETQYF	TGTGCCAGCAGTTTATCCTTAGGGGCGCGCCCTCATAGAGAGACCCAGTACTTC
TRBV28	TRBJ1-1	NA	NA	16	CASSFLVVGRNTEAFF	TGTGCCAGCAGTTTTCTTGTTGTCGGGAGGAACACTGAAGCTTTCTTT
TRBV2	TRBJ1-1	NA	few	12	CASGERVAEAFF	TGTGCCAGCGGGGAGAGGGTCGCTGAAGCTTTCTTT
TRBV29-1	TRBJ1-4	NA	NA	11	CSAFNNEKLFF	TGCAGCGCTTTTAATAATGAAAAACTGTTTTTT
TRBV28	TRBJ2-7	NA	NA	13	CATQSGTTYEQYF	TGTGCCACCCAGAGCGGCACCACCTACGAGCAGTACTTC
TRBV19	TRBJ2-3	TRBD2	once	15	CASSMDGRAPDTQYF	TGTGCCAGTAGTATGGACGGGAGGGCCCCAGATACGCAGTATTTT
TRBV9	TRBJ2-7	NA	NA	14	CASNAREPPYEQYF	TGTGCCAGCAACGCCCGGGAGCCCCCCTACGAGCAGTACTTC
TRBV7-9	TRBJ2-7	NA	NA	16	CSSSLGSGEHSYEQYF	TGTTCCAGCAGCTTAGGGTCAGGTGAACACTCCTACGAGCAGTACTTC
TRBV4-1	TRBJ1-1	NA	NA	16	CASSQKTGIMNTEAFF	TGCGCCAGCAGCCAGAAGACAGGTATCATGAACACTGAAGCTTTCTTT
TRBV5-1	TRBJ1-4	NA	NA	14	CASSLAATNEKLFF	TGCGCCAGCAGCTTGGCAGCAACTAATGAAAAACTGTTTTTT
TRBV12-5	TRBJ2-2	TRBD1	NA	17	CASGLLRDRGPPGELFF	TGTGCTAGTGGTTTGCTCCGGGACAGGGGGCCTCCCGGGGAGCTGTTTTTT
TRBV7-2	TRBJ2-7	NA	few	13	CASRGYAAGEQYF	TGTGCCTCTAGAGGGTACGCGGCGGGGGAGCAGTACTTC
TRBV7-9	TRBJ2-4	TRBD2	NA	16	CASSFFSGVAKNIQYF	TGTGCCAGCAGCTTTTTTAGCGGGGTAGCCAAAAACATTCAGTACTTC
TRBV27	TRBJ2-1	NA	NA	14	CASSLAGSYNEQFF	TGTGCCAGCAGTTTAGCGGGCTCCTACAATGAGCAGTTCTTC
TRBV4-3	TRBJ2-7	TRBD2	NA	15	CASSQDHLAGTGQYF	TGCGCCAGCAGCCAAGATCACCTAGCGGGAACAGGGCAGTACTTC
TRBV7-2	TRBJ2-3	TRBD2	NA	17	CASSLGVGTSGLDTQYF	TGTGCCAGCAGCTTAGGAGTCGGGACTAGCGGGTTAGATACGCAGTATTTT
TRBV5-1	TRBJ1-1	TRBD1	NA	16	CASRGESGTANTEAFF	TGCGCCAGCCGAGGGGAATCGGGGACAGCTAACACTGAAGCTTTCTTT
TRBV7-3	TRBJ1-6	NA	NA	14	CASSQGRVNSPLHF	TGTGCCAGCAGCCAGGGCAGGGTTAATTCACCCCTCCACTTT
TRBV7-2	TRBJ2-7	NA	NA	14	CASSLEQGFYEQYF	TGTGCCAGCAGCTTAGAACAGGGCTTCTACGAGCAGTACTTC
TRBV15	TRBJ2-1	NA	NA	14	CATSRDGGSNEQFF	TGTGCCACCAGCAGAGATGGGGGGTCCAATGAGCAGTTCTTC
TRBV6-5	TRBJ2-2	TRBD2	NA	15	CASSYLAGETGELFF	TGTGCCAGCAGTTATCTAGCGGGAGAAACCGGGGAGCTGTTTTTT
TRBV6-5	TRBJ2-1	TRBD1	few	14	CASSYNPGGTEQFF	TGTGCCAGCAGTTACAACCCAGGGGGCACTGAGCAGTTCTTC
TRBV5-1	TRBJ2-5	TRBD2	NA	15	CASSLPSGVGETQYF	TGCGCCAGCAGCTTGCCGAGCGGGGTGGGGGAGACCCAGTACTTC
TRBV29-1	TRBJ1-6	TRBD1	NA	13	CSVKDRANSPLHF	TGCAGCGTTAAGGACAGGGCTAATTCACCCCTCCACTTT
TRBV9	TRBJ2-5	TRBD2	NA	16	CASSPRLAGVQETQYF	TGTGCCAGCAGCCCCCGACTAGCGGGAGTTCAAGAGACCCAGTACTTC
TRBV10-3	TRBJ2-7	TRBD2	NA	19	CAISEFPLGGAGAAYEQYF	TGTGCCATCAGTGAGTTCCCATTGGGCGGGGCGGGAGCCGCCTACGAGCAGTACTTC
TRBV15	TRBJ2-7	TRBD1	NA	16	CATSRGWTGDLYEQYF	TGTGCCACCAGCAGAGGTTGGACAGGGGACCTCTACGAGCAGTACTTC
TRBV19	TRBJ2-7	NA	NA	15	CASSIVGGKTYEQYF	TGTGCCAGTAGTATAGTCGGCGGGAAGACCTACGAGCAGTACTTC
TRBV27	TRBJ2-2	NA	NA	15	CASSLRGQVAGELFF	TGTGCCAGCAGTTTGCGGGGGCAGGTCGCCGGGGAGCTGTTTTTT
TRBV7-8	TRBJ1-3	TRBD1	NA	14	CASGAGGDGNTIYF	TGTGCCAGCGGAGCAGGGGGCGATGGAAACACCATATATTTT
TRBV9	TRBJ2-7	TRBD2	few	16	CASSGGPGGARYEQYF	TGTGCCAGCAGCGGAGGCCCGGGGGGGGCCCGCTACGAGCAGTACTTC
TRBV7-9	TRBJ2-7	TRBD2	NA	18	CASSLYLGTSGGFYEQYF	TGTGCCAGCAGCTTATATCTCGGGACTAGCGGGGGGTTCTACGAGCAGTACTTC
TRBV2	TRBJ1-1	NA	NA	14	CASSEARVGTEAFF	TGTGCCAGCAGTGAGGCACGCGTCGGGACTGAAGCTTTCTTT